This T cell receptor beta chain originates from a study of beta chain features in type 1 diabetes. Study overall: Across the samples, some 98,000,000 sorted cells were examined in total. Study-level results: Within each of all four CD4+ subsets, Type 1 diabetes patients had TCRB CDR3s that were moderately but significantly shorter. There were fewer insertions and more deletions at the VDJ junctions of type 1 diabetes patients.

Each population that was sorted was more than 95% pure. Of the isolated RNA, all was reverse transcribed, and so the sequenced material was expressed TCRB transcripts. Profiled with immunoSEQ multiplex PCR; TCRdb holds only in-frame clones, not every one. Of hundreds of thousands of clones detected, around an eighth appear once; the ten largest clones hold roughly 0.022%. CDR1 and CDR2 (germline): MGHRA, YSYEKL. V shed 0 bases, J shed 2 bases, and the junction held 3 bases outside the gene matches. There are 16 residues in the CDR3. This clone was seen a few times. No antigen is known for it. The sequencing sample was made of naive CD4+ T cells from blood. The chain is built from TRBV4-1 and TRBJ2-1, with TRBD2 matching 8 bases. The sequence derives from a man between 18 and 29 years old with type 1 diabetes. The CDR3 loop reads CASSQDQRGTYNEQFF. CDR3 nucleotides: TGCGCCAGCAGCCAAGACCAGCGGGGGACCTACAATGAGCAGTTCTTC.